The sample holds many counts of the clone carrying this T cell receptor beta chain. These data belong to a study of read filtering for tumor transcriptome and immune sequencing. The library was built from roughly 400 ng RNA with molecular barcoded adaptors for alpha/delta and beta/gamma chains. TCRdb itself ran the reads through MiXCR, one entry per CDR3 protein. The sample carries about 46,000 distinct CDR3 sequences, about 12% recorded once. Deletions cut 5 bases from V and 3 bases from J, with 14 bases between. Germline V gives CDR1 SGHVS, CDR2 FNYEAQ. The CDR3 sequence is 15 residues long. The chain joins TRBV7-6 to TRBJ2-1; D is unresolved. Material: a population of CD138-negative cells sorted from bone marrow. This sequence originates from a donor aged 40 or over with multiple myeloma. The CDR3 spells CASSGGHGNYNEQFF. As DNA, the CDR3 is TGTGCCAGCAGCGGTGGTCATGGAAACTACAATGAGCAGTTCTTC.